This is a list of T cell receptor beta chains from one sample in a study of OX40 agonist ivuxolimab in advanced cancers. The assay was immunoSEQ multiplex PCR, and TCRdb's table has in-frame clones only and misses some. The sample contains about 72,000 clones, about 91% of which appear only once. This specimen was CD4+ or CD8+ T cells sorted from blood, taken in a trial of the OX40 agonist ivuxolimab. The receptors come from an adult with an advanced solid tumor such as melanoma, head and neck, liver or kidney cancer. Both conserved end residues are trimmed from each CDR3.

j_call v_call cdr3_aa
TRBJ2-7 TRBV6-6 ASKSGLAGAGEQY
TRBJ1-5 TRBV6-1 ASSSTAQPQH
TRBJ1-2 TRBV29-1 SAQTAGSDPNYGYT
TRBJ1-6 TRBV27 ASTGSYNSPLH
TRBJ2-5 TRBV14 ASSQGVVAQETQY
TRBJ1-1 TRBV19 ASSIGTGTGTEAF
TRBJ1-3 TRBV18 ASSPGQGAGNTIY
TRBJ2-2 TRBV9 ASSPRLAGVGELF
TRBJ2-5 TRBV5-8 ASSLRGQETQY
TRBJ2-1 TRBV15 ATSKGGSGINEQF
TRBJ1-4 TRBV5-4 ASSLYRGREKLF
TRBJ1-6 TRBV5-6 ASSLGVGSGDSPLH
TRBJ1-1 TRBV14 ASSHTFQDRRGTEAF
TRBJ2-1 TRBV7-2 ASSRLAGGLNEQF
TRBJ1-2 TRBV6-6 ASSYSGAPDYGYT
TRBJ2-5 TRBV6-1 ASSQSRQY
TRBJ1-4 TRBV5-5 ASSLAGTRGEKLF
TRBJ2-7 TRBV15 ATSGYGGSYEQY
TRBJ1-5 TRBV18 ASSLTGGEDQPQH
TRBJ2-2 TRBV18 ASSPVTENTGELF
TRBJ1-1 TRBV5-6 ASSLGDRGGTEAF
TRBJ1-1 TRBV2 ASRKGVNTEAF
TRBJ1-6 TRBV11-2 ASRPGADSPLH
TRBJ1-3 TRBV7-9 ASSFLRTGSGNTIY
TRBJ1-4 TRBV7-2 ASSFGAEKLF
TRBJ2-3 TRBV4-2 ASSQGVQAGADTQY
TRBJ1-3 TRBV6-6 ATQRQSVGNTIY
TRBJ2-3 TRBV5-4 ASSNWNIRISTDTQY
TRBJ2-7 TRBV28 ASSPPQGTGGEQY
TRBJ1-1 TRBV5-8 ASSLLGRMNTEAF
TRBJ1-1 TRBV11-2 ASSLYSGAF
TRBJ1-1 TRBV28 ASSRTKTGEIGEAF
TRBJ2-5 TRBV30 AWGVETQY
TRBJ1-2 TRBV7-2 ASSLIRAGDGYT
TRBJ1-4 TRBV30 AWSARGTAPGEKLF
TRBJ1-6 TRBV6-6 ASSSGQGAPGSPLH
TRBJ2-7 TRBV10-3 AISQQDGTYEQY
TRBJ1-1 TRBV7-9 ASSARQGRSDTEAF
TRBJ2-4 TRBV5-6 ASSLPGREIHKNIQY
TRBJ2-3 TRBV7-2 ASSFIASTDTQY
TRBJ2-7 TRBV5-1 ASSSGTGTASSYEQY
TRBJ2-5 TRBV7-2 ASSQDPRQGETQY
TRBJ1-6 TRBV7-2 ASSLDRQGVSPLH